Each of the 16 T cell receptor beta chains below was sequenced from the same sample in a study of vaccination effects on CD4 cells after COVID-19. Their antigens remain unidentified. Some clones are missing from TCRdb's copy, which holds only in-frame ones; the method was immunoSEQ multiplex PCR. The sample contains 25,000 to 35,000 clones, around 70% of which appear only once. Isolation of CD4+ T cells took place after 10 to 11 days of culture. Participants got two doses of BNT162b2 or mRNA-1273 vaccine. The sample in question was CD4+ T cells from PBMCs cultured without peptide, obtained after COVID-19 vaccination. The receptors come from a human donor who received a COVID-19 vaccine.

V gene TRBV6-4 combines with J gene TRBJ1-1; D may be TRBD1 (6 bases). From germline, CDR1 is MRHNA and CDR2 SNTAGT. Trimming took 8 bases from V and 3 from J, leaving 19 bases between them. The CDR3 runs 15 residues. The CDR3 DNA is TGTGCCAGCGGGGGGGCAGGGGAACCCTACACTGAAGCTTTCTTT. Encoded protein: CASGGAGEPYTEAFF.

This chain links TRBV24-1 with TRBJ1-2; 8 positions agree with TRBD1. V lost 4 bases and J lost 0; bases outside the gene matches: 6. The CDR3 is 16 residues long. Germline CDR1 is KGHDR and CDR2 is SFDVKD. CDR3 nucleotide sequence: TGTGCCACCAGTGACCCTGACAGGGGCACTAACTATGGCTACACCTTC. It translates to CATSDPDRGTNYGYTF.

Here the CDR3 DNA reads TGTGCCAGCAGCCGCCGGGACAGAGACTACGAGCAGTACTTC. This gives the protein CASSRRDRDYEQYF. The chain joins TRBV11-2 to TRBJ2-7; TRBD1 aligns across 7 bases. Germline CDR1 SGHAT, CDR2 FQNNGV. The V and J ends lost 5 bases and 3 bases, in that order; junction bases with no gene match: 7. The CDR3 is 14 amino acids. The full variable domain, in which reference TRBV11-2 and TRBJ2-7 provide the parts outside the CDR3, is EAGVAQSPRYKIIEKRQSVAFWCNPISGHATLYWYQQILGQGPKLLIQFQNNGVVDDSQLPKDRFSAERLKGVDSTLKIQPAKLEDSAVYLCASSRRDRDYEQYFGPGTRLTVT.

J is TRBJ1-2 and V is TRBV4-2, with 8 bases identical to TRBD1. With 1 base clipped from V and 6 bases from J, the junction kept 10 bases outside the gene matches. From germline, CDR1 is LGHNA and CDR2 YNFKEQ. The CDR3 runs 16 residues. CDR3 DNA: TGTGCCAGCAGCCAAGTACGGCCAGGGGGCTTAGATGGCTACACCTTC. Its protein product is CASSQVRPGGLDGYTF.

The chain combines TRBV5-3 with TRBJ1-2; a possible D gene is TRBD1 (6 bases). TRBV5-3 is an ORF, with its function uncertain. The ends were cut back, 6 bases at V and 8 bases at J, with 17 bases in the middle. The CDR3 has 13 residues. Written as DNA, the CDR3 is TGTGCCAGAATATCAAACAGGGTTCGGGGCTACACCTTC. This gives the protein CARISNRVRGYTF.

The CDR3 sequence: CASHLAGGTEAFF. The CDR3 DNA follows: TGTGCCAGCCATTTAGCGGGGGGCACTGAAGCTTTCTTT. The V gene is TRBV6-6, the J gene TRBJ1-1; the D gene is possibly TRBD1 (5 bases). The CDR3 loop spans 13 amino acids. Between the trimmed V and J ends, which lost 8 bases and 4 bases, there was a span of 14 bases. The germline V gene has CDR1 MNHNY and CDR2 SVGAGI (reference sequence).

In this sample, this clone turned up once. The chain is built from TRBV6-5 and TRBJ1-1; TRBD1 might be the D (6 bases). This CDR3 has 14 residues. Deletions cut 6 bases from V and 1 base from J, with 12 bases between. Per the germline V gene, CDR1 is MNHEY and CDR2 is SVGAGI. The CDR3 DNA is TGTGCCAGCAGACAGGGTACGGCGAACACTGAAGCTTTCTTT. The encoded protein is CASRQGTANTEAFF.

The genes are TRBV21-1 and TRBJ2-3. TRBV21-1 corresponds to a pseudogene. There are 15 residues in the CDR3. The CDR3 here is CASSKSRVHSDTQYF. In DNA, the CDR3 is TGTGCCAGCAGCAAAAGTAGGGTGCATTCGGATACGCAGTATTTT.

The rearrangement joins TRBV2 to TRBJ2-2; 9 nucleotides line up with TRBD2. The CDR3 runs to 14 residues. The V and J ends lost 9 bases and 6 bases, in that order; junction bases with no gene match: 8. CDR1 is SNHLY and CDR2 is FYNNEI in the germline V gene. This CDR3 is CASRGLAMAGELFF. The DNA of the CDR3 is TGTGCCAGTAGGGGACTAGCTATGGCCGGGGAGCTGTTTTTT. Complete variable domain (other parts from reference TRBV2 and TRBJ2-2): EPEVTQTPSHQVTQMGQEVILRCVPISNHLYFYWYRQILGQKVEFLVSFYNNEISEKSEIFDDQFSVERPDGSNFTLKIRSTKLEDSAMYFCASRGLAMAGELFFGEGSRLTVL.

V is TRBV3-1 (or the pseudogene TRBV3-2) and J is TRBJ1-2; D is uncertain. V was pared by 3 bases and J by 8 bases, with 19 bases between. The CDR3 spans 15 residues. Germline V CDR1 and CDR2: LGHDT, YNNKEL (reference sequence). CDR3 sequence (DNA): TGTGCCAGCAGCCAGAGCGGAAAAAGGAATCGGGGCTACACCTTC. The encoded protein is CASSQSGKRNRGYTF.

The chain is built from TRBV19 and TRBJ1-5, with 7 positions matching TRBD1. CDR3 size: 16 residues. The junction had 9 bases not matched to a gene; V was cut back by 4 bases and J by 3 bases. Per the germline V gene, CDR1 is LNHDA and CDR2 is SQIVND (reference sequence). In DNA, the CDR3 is TGTGCCAGTAGTACATACAGGGGCGAGGACAATCAGCCCCAGCATTTT. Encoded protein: CASSTYRGEDNQPQHF.

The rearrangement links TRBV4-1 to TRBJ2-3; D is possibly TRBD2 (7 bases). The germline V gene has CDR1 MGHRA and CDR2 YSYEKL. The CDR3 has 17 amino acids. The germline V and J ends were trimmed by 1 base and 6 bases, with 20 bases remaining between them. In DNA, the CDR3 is TGCGCCAGCAGCCAAGGGGGCTTTGGGGGGGCCGTTGATACGCAGTATTTT. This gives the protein CASSQGGFGGAVDTQYF.

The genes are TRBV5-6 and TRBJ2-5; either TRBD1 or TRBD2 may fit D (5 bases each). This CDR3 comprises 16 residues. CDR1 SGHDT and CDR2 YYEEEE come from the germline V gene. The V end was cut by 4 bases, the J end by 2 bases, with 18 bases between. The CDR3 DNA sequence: TGTGCCAGCAGCCCTCAGGGTTCTTGGGGGCAAGAGACCCAGTACTTC. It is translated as CASSPQGSWGQETQYF.

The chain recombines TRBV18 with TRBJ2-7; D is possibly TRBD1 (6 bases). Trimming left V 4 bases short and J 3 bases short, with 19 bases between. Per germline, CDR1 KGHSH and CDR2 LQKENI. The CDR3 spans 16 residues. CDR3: CASSRQTGSPLYEQYF. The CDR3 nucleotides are TGTGCCAGCTCACGGCAAACAGGGTCCCCCCTCTACGAGCAGTACTTC.

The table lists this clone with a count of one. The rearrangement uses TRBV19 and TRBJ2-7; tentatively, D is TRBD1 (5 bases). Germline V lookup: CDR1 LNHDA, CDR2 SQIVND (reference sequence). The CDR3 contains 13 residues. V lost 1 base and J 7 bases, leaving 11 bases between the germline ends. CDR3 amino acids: CASSIAVAGEQYF. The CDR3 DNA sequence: TGTGCCAGTAGTATAGCGGTAGCAGGGGAGCAGTACTTC.

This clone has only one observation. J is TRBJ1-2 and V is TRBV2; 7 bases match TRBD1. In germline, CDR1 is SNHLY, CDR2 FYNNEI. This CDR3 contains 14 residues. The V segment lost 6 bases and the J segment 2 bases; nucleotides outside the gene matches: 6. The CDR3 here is CASSRDSINYGYTF. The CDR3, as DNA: TGTGCCAGCAGCCGGGACAGCATAAACTATGGCTACACCTTC.